This TCR beta chain is from a study of shared clonotypes between healthy human individuals. About the research overall: Donors were two women and three men aged 18 to 49. Overall study results and limits: Memory subsets generally showed lower estimated richness than naive subsets.

Worth noting for this clone: Its antigen is still unknown.

The naive CD8 subset, CD45RO-negative cells positively selected for CCR7, excluded terminally differentiated effector memory CD45RA+ cells. Only in-frame clones appear in the TCRdb table, and some are missing; sequencing was by immunoSEQ multiplex PCR. The sample contains more than 2 million clones, approximately 95% of which appear only once. The CDR3 spans 15 residues. Germline V gene lookup returns CDR1 SGHRS and CDR2 YFSETQ. Trimming removed 4 bases at V and 4 bases at J, with 15 bases between. The receptor comes from a man aged 18 to 29 in good health. The specimen was naive CD8+ T cells sorted from blood. The rearrangement joins TRBV5-1 to TRBJ2-1, with D possibly TRBD1 on 6 matching bases. The CDR3: CASSLVPGTYNEQFF. DNA of the CDR3: TGCGCCAGCAGCCTGGTTCCGGGGACATACAATGAGCAGTTCTTC.